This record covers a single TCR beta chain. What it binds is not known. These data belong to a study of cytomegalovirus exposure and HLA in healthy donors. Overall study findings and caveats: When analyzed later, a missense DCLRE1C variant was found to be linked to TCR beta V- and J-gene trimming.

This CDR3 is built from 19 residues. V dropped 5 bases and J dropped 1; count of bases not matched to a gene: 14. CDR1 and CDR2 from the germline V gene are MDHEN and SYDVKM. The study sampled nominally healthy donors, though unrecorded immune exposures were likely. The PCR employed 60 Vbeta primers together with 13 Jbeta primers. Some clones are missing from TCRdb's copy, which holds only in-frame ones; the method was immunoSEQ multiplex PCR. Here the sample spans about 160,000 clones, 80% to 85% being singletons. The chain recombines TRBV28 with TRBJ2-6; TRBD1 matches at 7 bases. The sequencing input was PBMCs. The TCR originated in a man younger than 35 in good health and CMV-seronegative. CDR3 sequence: CASSPRQGAKLSGANVLTF. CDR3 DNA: TGTGCCAGCAGTCCCCGACAGGGTGCTAAGCTTTCTGGGGCCAACGTCCTGACTTTC.